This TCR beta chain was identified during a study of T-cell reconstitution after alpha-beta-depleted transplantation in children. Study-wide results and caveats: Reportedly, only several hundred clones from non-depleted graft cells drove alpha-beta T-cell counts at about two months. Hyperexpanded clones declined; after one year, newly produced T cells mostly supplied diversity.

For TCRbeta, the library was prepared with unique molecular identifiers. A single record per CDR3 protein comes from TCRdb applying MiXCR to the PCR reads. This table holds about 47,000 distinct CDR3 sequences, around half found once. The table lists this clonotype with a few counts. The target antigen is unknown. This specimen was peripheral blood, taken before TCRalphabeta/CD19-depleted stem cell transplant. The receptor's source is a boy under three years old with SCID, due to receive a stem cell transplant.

The CDR3 DNA reads as TGTGCCAGCAGCCCAGGGTGGCGAACTGAAGCTTTCTTT. Amino acid sequence: CASSPGWRTEAFF. The chain links TRBV12-3 or TRBV12-4 to TRBJ1-1, with D maybe TRBD1 (5 bases). The ends were cut back, 6 bases at V and 5 bases at J, with 13 bases in the middle. There are 13 residues in the CDR3.